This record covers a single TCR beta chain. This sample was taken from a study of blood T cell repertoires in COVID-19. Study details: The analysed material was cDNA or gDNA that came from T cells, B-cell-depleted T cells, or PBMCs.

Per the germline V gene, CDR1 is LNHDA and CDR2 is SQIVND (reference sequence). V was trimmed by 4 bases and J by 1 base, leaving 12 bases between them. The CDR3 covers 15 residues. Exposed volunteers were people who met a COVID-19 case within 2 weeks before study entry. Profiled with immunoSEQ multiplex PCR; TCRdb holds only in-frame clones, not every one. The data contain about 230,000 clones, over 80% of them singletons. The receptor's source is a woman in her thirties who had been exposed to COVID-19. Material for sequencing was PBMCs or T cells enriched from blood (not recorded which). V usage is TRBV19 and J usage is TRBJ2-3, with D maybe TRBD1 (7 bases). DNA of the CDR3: TGTGCCAGTAGTACCCAGGGGGGAGGCACAGATACGCAGTATTTT. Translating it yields CASSTQGGGTDTQYF.